Each of the 18 T cell receptor beta chains below was sequenced from the same sample in a study of CD8+ T cells in alopecia areata. Researchers sorted pooled cutaneous lymph node cells on the basis of CD4, CD8alpha, NKG2D, NKG2ACE and other markers. Extracted RNA was reverse transcribed, and the resulting cDNA served as sequencing template. The assay was immunoSEQ multiplex PCR, and TCRdb's table has in-frame clones only and misses some. The data show about 270,000 clones, with none appearing a single time. Sequences were obtained from CD4+ T cells sorted from a lymph node. The receptors were gathered from a C3H/HeJ mouse with alopecia areata. The MHC haplotype of this mouse line is H2-k.

This clone has just a few counts. Genes and germline are mouse. The sequence runs out 4 residues before the end of the CDR3; the remainder is reconstructed from the germline J gene. Other DNA sequences from this sample encode an identical CDR3 as well. The rearrangement links TRBV19 to TRBJ2-4; 7 bases align to TRBD1. This CDR3 has 14 residues. J was trimmed by 1 base and V by 2 bases; bases with no gene match: 1. Per germline, CDR1 FNHDT and CDR2 SITEND (reference sequence). CDR3 sequence reads: CASSITGGQNTLYF. The covered CDR3 bases are TGTGCCAGCAGTATCACAGGGGGTCAAAAC.

This clone was detected a few times. Gene names follow the mouse nomenclature. The read terminates 3 residues before the CDR3 end, so the remaining end is supplied by the germline J gene. V gene TRBV19 combines with J gene TRBJ1-6, with D possibly being TRBD1 (6 bases). TRBJ1-6 is given ORF status, its function remaining uncertain. V was cut by 2 bases and J by 1 base, with 7 bases left in between. Germline values: CDR1 FNHDT, CDR2 SITEND (reference sequence). The CDR3 consists of 15 residues. CDR3 DNA (partial): TGTGCCAGCAGTATCACAGGGTCCTATAATTCGCCC. Translated: CASSITGSYNSP. The full-length CDR3 reads as CASSITGSYNSPLYF.

This clone occurred a few times. Any gene name here is a mouse gene name. The read ends 4 residues early relative to the CDR3; the germline J gene fills the gap. This CDR3 is also generated by other DNA sequences in the sample. The chain carries TRBV1 and TRBJ2-1; 9 nucleotides line up with TRBD1. This CDR3 is 15 amino acids long. Trimming cost V 4 bases and J 3 bases; bases outside gene matches: 4. Germline CDR1 and CDR2: NSQYPW and LRSPGD (reference sequence). This CDR3 reads CTCSGDRGGYAEQFF. Incomplete CDR3 DNA: TGCACCTGCAGTGGAGACAGGGGGGGCTATGCT.

A remark on this clone: The genes are named according to mouse. The read comes to an end 4 residues before the CDR3 does, leaving the germline J gene to fill in the end. The chain has TRBV31 and TRBJ2-2, with TRBD2 matching over 10 bases. The V segment lost 4 bases and the J segment 3 bases; nucleotides outside the gene matches: 5. This CDR3 is built from 15 residues. CDR1 is GKSSPN and CDR2 is SITVG in the germline V gene. The sequenced part of the CDR3 DNA is TGTGCCTGGACCCGGGACTGGGGAGACACCGGG. The encoded protein is CAWTRDWGDTG. The entire CDR3 is CAWTRDWGDTGQLYF.

In the case of this clone: Mouse names are used for the genes. Read coverage stops 4 residues before the CDR3 terminus; the germline J gene supplies the remainder. The chain has TRBV13-1 and TRBJ2-3, with 8 nucleotides matching TRBD2. Unmatched junction bases numbered 6, after V lost 1 base and J lost 2 bases. Germline V gene lookup returns CDR1 NSHNY and CDR2 SYGAGN. The CDR3 contains 16 residues. The part of the CDR3 DNA that was read is TGTGCCAGCAGTGATCGGCTGGGGGGTATTGCAGAA. As protein: CASSDRLGGIAE. The whole CDR3 region reads CASSDRLGGIAETLYF.

A note on this clone: The listed genes are named as in mouse. The read stops 3 residues short of the end of the CDR3; the missing end is completed from the germline J gene. The rearrangement uses TRBV5 and TRBJ1-6, with a weak D call TRBD1 (5 bases). TRBJ1-6 carries the ORF label, with uncertain function. Germline-derived CDR1 and CDR2 are LGHNA and YNLKQL (reference sequence). The V gene lost 0 bases and the J gene lost 8 bases, with 11 bases spanning the gap. The CDR3 contains 15 residues. This CDR3 reads CASSQDGGGDSPLYF. The covered CDR3 bases are TGTGCCAGCAGCCAAGATGGGGGGGGTGATTCGCCC.

On this clone itself: Mouse gene names apply. The read terminates 3 residues before the CDR3 end, so the remaining end is supplied by the germline J gene. The chain has TRBV29 and TRBJ1-6; D is perhaps TRBD1 (5 bases). TRBJ1-6 is identified as an open reading frame with a role that is uncertain. CDR3 size: 14 residues. The V gene lost 3 bases and the J gene lost 7 bases, with 10 bases spanning the gap. CDR1 is MSHET and CDR2 is SYDVDS in the germline V gene. Incomplete CDR3 DNA: TGTGCTAGCAGTTTCAGGGTAGGGAATTCGCCC. Its translation: CASSFRVGNSP. The CDR3 as a whole reads CASSFRVGNSPLYF.

As regards this clone: Mouse gene names and germline throughout. The CDR3 loop is CASSPQGQNTGQLYF. The sequenced CDR3 bases are TGTGCCAGCTCTCCACAGGGACAGAACACCGGG. V gene TRBV12-1 combines with J gene TRBJ2-2; 7 bases line up with TRBD1. The read gets to within 4 residues of the CDR3 end, and the germline J gene fills in the rest. Germline V gene sequence: CDR1 SGHSN, CDR2 HYEKVE. The CDR3 length is 15 residues. V was pared by 2 bases and J by 2 bases, with 4 bases of the junction left unmatched.

Turning to this clone: Mouse names are used for the genes. The read gets to within 4 residues of the CDR3 end, and the germline J gene fills in the rest. The sample contains more than one DNA sequence encoding this CDR3. The chain links TRBV13-1 to TRBJ2-5, with a possible D match to TRBD2 (5 bases). Trimming took 3 bases from V and 0 from J, leaving 8 bases between them. The V gene's germline CDR1 is NSHNY and CDR2 SYGAGN. The CDR3 loop spans 14 amino acids. CDR3 sequence: CASSGTFNQDTQYF. CDR3 DNA, as far as it was read: TGTGCCAGCAGTGGGACTTTTAACCAAGAC.

This clone was recorded a few times. Gene names and germline match the mouse. The read finishes 4 residues shy of the CDR3 end, and the germline J gene is used to complete it. The chain couples TRBV13-1 to TRBJ1-1, with TRBD1 as a possible D gene (6 bases). Per germline, CDR1 NSHNY and CDR2 SYGAGN. This CDR3 is 13 amino acids long. The sequenced CDR3 bases are TGTGCCAGCAGTGACCTGGGGGGGCGA. Translation gives CASSDLGGR. From start to end, the CDR3 is CASSDLGGREVFF.

This clone was detected only a few times. Mouse gene names and germline throughout. Read data end 4 residues before the CDR3 end; the end is taken from the germline J gene. This rearrangement joins TRBV29 to TRBJ2-4; the match to TRBD1 covers 7 bases. Germline lookup yields CDR1 MSHET and CDR2 SYDVDS. The CDR3 length is 12 residues. CDR3 DNA, as far as it was read: TGTGCTAGCAGTTCGGGACAGAAC. Residues: CASSSGQN. The CDR3 in its entirety is CASSSGQNTLYF. The full variable domain, completed using reference TRBV29 and TRBJ2-4, is DMKVTQMPRYLIKRMGENVLLECGQDMSHETMYWYRQDPGLGLQLIYISYDVDSNSEGDIPKGYRVSRKKREHFSLILDSAKTNQTSVYFCASSSGQNTLYFGAGTRLSVL.

There are a few counts of this clone. Gene names refer to mouse genes. The read stops 4 residues short of the end of the CDR3; the missing end is completed from the germline J gene. This chain uses TRBV13-3 with TRBJ2-7; 9 nucleotides match TRBD2. CDR3 length: 12 residues. Germline V gene sequence: CDR1 NNHDY, CDR2 SYVADS. This chain's CDR3 is CARRGLGYEQYF. The DNA read from the CDR3 is TGTGCCAGAAGGGGACTGGGTTAT.

On this clone itself: Genes here carry mouse names. The read terminates 4 residues ahead of where the CDR3 ends, so the germline J gene completes it. Other nucleotide sequences in the sample specify the same CDR3. The chain couples TRBV19 to TRBJ1-2; D perhaps matches TRBD1 (6 bases). Germline V gene sequence: CDR1 FNHDT, CDR2 SITEND (reference sequence). Deletions cut 5 bases from V and 2 bases from J, with 7 bases between. CDR3 length: 12 residues. The CDR3: CASRTGNSDYTF. The CDR3 DNA, read in part, is TGTGCCAGCAGAACAGGGAACTCC.

This clone was detected a few times. All gene names here are mouse names. The CDR3 extends 4 residues past the end of the read, so its final part is completed from the germline J gene. This rearrangement joins TRBV19 to TRBJ2-2, with D possibly being TRBD1 (6 bases). This CDR3 has 15 residues. Between the trimmed V and J ends, which lost 5 bases and 0 bases, there was a span of 11 bases. Germline V gives CDR1 FNHDT, CDR2 SITEND (reference sequence). CDR3 DNA (partial): TGTGCCAGCAGCCTGGGACAACCAAACACCGGG. It specifies CASSLGQPNTG. The whole CDR3 protein reads CASSLGQPNTGQLYF.

Only a few counts were recorded for this clone. Gene names denote mouse genes. The CDR3 goes on 4 residues after the read ends, and that part is filled in from the germline J gene. V is TRBV5 and J is TRBJ2-7, with 14 bases aligning to TRBD2. CDR3 length: 16 amino acids. Looked up from germline, CDR1 is LGHNA and CDR2 is YNLKQL (reference sequence). The covered CDR3 bases are TGTGCCAGCAGCCACGGGACTGGGGGGGCTCGGTAT. Its protein product is CASSHGTGGARY. The full CDR3 sequence reads CASSHGTGGARYEQYF.

This clone has a handful of counts. Mouse gene names apply. The sequenced fragment ends 4 residues before the CDR3 boundary, so the rest is inferred from the germline J gene. The chain couples TRBV5 to TRBJ2-3, with 8 bases matching TRBD2. With 0 bases clipped from V and 0 bases from J, the junction kept 11 bases outside the gene matches. Germline loops: CDR1 LGHNA, CDR2 YNLKQL (reference sequence). The CDR3 spans 19 residues. The CDR3: CASSQDPVGGAPSAETLYF. CDR3 DNA, as far as it was read: TGTGCCAGCAGCCAAGATCCGGTGGGGGGGGCGCCTAGTGCAGAA.

As regards this clone: Gene and germline names: mouse. The read halts 4 residues ahead of the CDR3 end, with the missing end drawn from the germline J gene. Other DNA sequences from this sample encode an identical CDR3 as well. V and J are TRBV1 and TRBJ2-5; 7 bases map to TRBD2. V gave up 0 bases and J gave up 2 bases; unmatched junction bases: 5. CDR3 length equals 16 residues. Germline CDR1 is NSQYPW and CDR2 is LRSPGD (reference sequence). CDR3 protein: CTCSADLGVGQDTQYF. The sequenced part of the CDR3 DNA is TGCACCTGCAGTGCAGATCTGGGGGTCGGCCAAGAC.

This clone has just a few counts. These gene names are mouse names. The read terminates 4 residues ahead of where the CDR3 ends, so the germline J gene completes it. In the same sample, other DNA sequences code for this CDR3. The chain couples TRBV19 to TRBJ2-7, with 8 bases matching TRBD1. Trimming at V came to 2 bases and at J to 3 bases, leaving 1 base not matched to a gene. The CDR3 consists of 13 residues. Germline loops: CDR1 FNHDT, CDR2 SITEND (reference sequence). CDR3 sequence: CASSMTGDYEQYF. The sequenced CDR3 bases are TGTGCCAGCAGTATGACAGGGGACTAT. Variable domain in full (rest from reference TRBV19 and TRBJ2-7): GGIITQTPKFLIGQEGQKLTLKCQQNFNHDTMYWYRQDSGKGLRLIYYSITENDLQKGDLSEGYDASREKKSSFSLTVTSAQKNEMAVFLCASSMTGDYEQYFGPGTRLTVL.